The 19 T cell receptor beta chains given below trace back to one sample, sequenced in a study of CD8 T cells in ankylosing spondylitis. Study results and caveats: Ankylosing spondylitis blood seemed to carry a telltale TCR beta motif made of several highly homologous variants.

No cognate antigen is known for these TCRs. TCRdb used MiXCR to reprocess the 5' RACE reads, holding one entry per CDR3 protein. The sample lists some 800,000 distinct CDR3 sequences, 10% to 15% occurring once. Sequenced sample: blood, either unsorted or a sorted T cell fraction (not recorded which). The receptors shown here come from a male donor with ankylosing spondylitis.

The sample holds a few counts of this clonotype. The V gene is TRBV5-1, the J gene TRBJ2-5; 7 positions match TRBD1. CDR1 and CDR2 (germline): SGHRS, YFSETQ. The junction had 7 bases not matched to a gene; V was cut back by 3 bases and J by 5 bases. The CDR3 spans 14 residues. The CDR3 DNA sequence: TGCGCCAGCAGCTCAAAAACAGGGGATGAGACCCAGTACTTC. As protein: CASSSKTGDETQYF.

The chain uses TRBV10-2 and TRBJ1-2; 8 positions agree with TRBD1. Per germline, CDR1 WSHSY and CDR2 SAAADI. The CDR3 contains 14 residues. V was clipped by 5 bases and J by 8 bases; unmatched bases: 10. The CDR3 DNA sequence: TGCGCCAGCAGTTACAGGGGGACTCCAGACGGCTACACCTTC. It translates to CASSYRGTPDGYTF.

This clonotype was recorded at least ten times. The CDR3 loop reads CASRRTGTGNANYGYTF. In DNA, the CDR3 is TGTGCCAGCAGGCGTACCGGGACAGGGAATGCCAACTATGGCTACACCTTC. The chain links TRBV6-1 to TRBJ1-2; 9 positions agree with TRBD1. The CDR3 has 17 residues. Germline V gene sequence: CDR1 MNHNS, CDR2 SASEGT. V gave up 6 bases and J gave up 2 bases; unmatched junction bases: 13.

This chain uses TRBV6-2 or TRBV6-3 with TRBJ2-7, with TRBD1 matching over 7 bases. The V segment lost 6 bases and the J segment 0 bases; nucleotides outside the gene matches: 5. Germline V lookup: CDR1 MNHEY, CDR2 SVGEGT. This CDR3 is built from 14 residues. Here the CDR3 reads CASRKQGRSYEQYF. In nucleotides, the CDR3 is TGTGCCAGCAGAAAACAGGGGCGCTCCTACGAGCAGTACTTC.

The genes are TRBV11-3 and TRBJ2-2; TRBD1 matches at 8 bases. The J segment lost 4 bases and the V segment lost 1 base, leaving 8 bases of the junction unmatched. The CDR3 totals 17 residues. CDR1 is SGHNT, CDR2 YENEEA, per germline. CDR3 region: CASSLVFQGASTGELFF. The DNA of the CDR3 is TGTGCCAGCAGCTTAGTATTTCAGGGGGCGAGCACCGGGGAGCTGTTTTTT. Full variable domain (remainder filled in from reference TRBV11-3 and TRBJ2-2): EAGVVQSPRYKIIEKKQPVAFWCNPISGHNTLYWYLQNLGQGPELLIRYENEEAVDDSQLPKDRFSAERLKGVDSTLKIQPAELGDSAVYLCASSLVFQGASTGELFFGEGSRLTVL.

At least ten counts were recorded for this clonotype. The CDR3 loop is CSARDTGRNQPQHF. The CDR3 coding sequence is TGCAGTGCTAGAGATACCGGGCGGAATCAGCCCCAGCATTTT. J is TRBJ1-5 and V is TRBV20-1; no clear D gene. This CDR3 has 14 residues. Germline CDR1 DFQATT, CDR2 SNEGSKA (reference sequence). Trimming shortened V by 0 bases and J by 4 bases, and 10 bases separated the two germline ends.

The J gene is TRBJ2-1, the V gene TRBV7-6; 10 bases match TRBD2. The J segment lost 8 bases and the V segment lost 2 bases, leaving 9 bases of the junction unmatched. The CDR3 has 16 amino acids. Germline loops: CDR1 SGHVS, CDR2 FNYEAQ. The CDR3 loop reads CASSLRLAGASYEQFF. DNA for the CDR3: TGTGCCAGCAGCTTACGTCTAGCGGGAGCCTCCTATGAGCAGTTCTTC.

This clonotype was found a few times. This chain uses TRBV20-1 with TRBJ2-7; 10 bases fit TRBD1. Trimming at V came to 4 bases and at J to 6 bases, leaving 6 bases not matched to a gene. The CDR3 is made up of 13 amino acids. Germline V gene sequence: CDR1 DFQATT, CDR2 SNEGSKA (reference sequence). CDR3 in DNA: TGCAGTGCTACCGGGACAGGGGATGGCGAGCAGTACTTC. It encodes CSATGTGDGEQYF.

In DNA, the CDR3 is TGTGCCTCCAATAGACAGGGCATCCCGCAGTATTTT. Translation: CASNRQGIPQYF. V gene TRBV30 combines with J gene TRBJ2-3; TRBD1 agrees at 7 bases. CDR1 GTSNPN and CDR2 SVGIG come from the germline V gene (reference sequence). V lost 7 bases and J lost 10; bases outside the gene matches: 11. The CDR3 contains 12 residues.

Many counts were recorded for this clonotype. This chain links TRBV5-1 with TRBJ2-2; D might be TRBD1 or TRBD2, each matching 5 bases. Trimming stripped 4 bases from V and 6 bases from J, with 13 bases between. The CDR3 runs 14 residues. Germline lookup yields CDR1 SGHRS and CDR2 YFSETQ. CDR3 coding DNA: TGCGCCAGCAGCCAGGGACCTGAGGCCGGGGAGCTGTTTTTT. It specifies CASSQGPEAGELFF.

This clonotype was counted between two and nine times. In DNA, the CDR3 is TGTGCCAGCAGCTTGCAGGGGCGGGAGGCAGGCAATGAGCAGTTCTTC. It translates to CASSLQGREAGNEQFF. The chain uses TRBV5-6 and TRBJ2-1, with TRBD2 identical over 8 bases. The CDR3 totals 16 residues. The J segment lost 6 bases and the V segment lost 1 base, leaving 9 bases of the junction unmatched. Per the germline V gene, CDR1 is SGHDT and CDR2 is YYEEEE.

The gene calls are TRBV9 and TRBJ2-7; D is unclear. The CDR3 consists of 14 residues. The V end lost 0 bases, the J end lost 2 bases, and 9 bases lay between the germline ends. From germline, CDR1 is SGDLS and CDR2 YYNGEE. The CDR3 is CASSVGVSPYEQYF. In nucleotides, the CDR3 is TGTGCCAGCAGCGTAGGGGTCAGTCCCTACGAGCAGTACTTC.

This clonotype was detected ten times or more. V is TRBV29-1 and J is TRBJ2-2; D is ambiguous. CDR3 length equals 11 residues. Germline V gene sequence: CDR1 SQVTM, CDR2 ANQGSEA. V was clipped by 7 bases and J by 5 bases, with 8 bases between them. CDR3 bases: TGCAGCGGACGATTGACCGGGGAGCTGTTTTTT. As protein: CSGRLTGELFF.

Only a few counts were recorded for this clonotype. The CDR3: CASSAKGGVDYGYTF. As DNA, the CDR3 is TGTGCCAGCAGCGCTAAAGGGGGGGTCGACTATGGCTACACCTTC. J is TRBJ1-2 and V is TRBV9; D perhaps matches TRBD1 (6 bases). The CDR3 runs to 15 residues. From germline, CDR1 is SGDLS and CDR2 YYNGEE. Trimming removed 3 bases at V and 3 bases at J, with 15 bases between.

The chain uses TRBV27 and TRBJ2-7; weak D call: TRBD1 (6 bases). The CDR3 is 12 residues long. Trimming shortened V by 7 bases and J by 3 bases, and 10 bases separated the two germline ends. Germline assignment: CDR1 MNHEY and CDR2 SMNVEV (reference sequence). The CDR3 loop is CASKDRHYEQYF. CDR3 DNA sequence: TGTGCCAGCAAGGACAGACACTACGAGCAGTACTTC.

V usage is TRBV2 and J usage is TRBJ2-2; a possible D gene is TRBD1 (5 bases). The CDR3 contains 15 residues. The V gene's germline CDR1 is SNHLY and CDR2 FYNNEI. V was clipped by 1 base and J by 6 bases, with 12 bases between them. The CDR3 DNA reads as TGTGCCAGCAGTGAAGGGGCAGGGATCCCCGGGGAGCTGTTTTTT. This translates into CASSEGAGIPGELFF.

This clonotype was counted ten times or more. V and J are TRBV7-2 and TRBJ1-2, with 8 positions matching TRBD1. Germline V lookup: CDR1 SGHTA, CDR2 FQGNSA. V shed 5 bases and J 4 bases; nucleotides not matched to a gene: 9. This CDR3 region has 15 residues. CDR3 sequence reads: CASSPGTGETYGYTF. The CDR3 DNA reads as TGTGCCAGCAGCCCCGGGACAGGCGAGACCTATGGCTACACCTTC.

There are many counts of this clonotype. The chain combines TRBV5-1 with TRBJ2-2; 11 nucleotides agree with TRBD2. CDR3 length equals 16 residues. V gave up 7 bases and J gave up 1 base; unmatched junction bases: 6. The germline V gene has CDR1 SGHRS and CDR2 YFSETQ. CDR3 loop: CASVPLAGGNTGELFF. The DNA for the CDR3 is TGCGCCAGCGTGCCTCTAGCGGGAGGGAACACCGGGGAGCTGTTTTTT.

The V gene is TRBV4-3, the J gene TRBJ2-5, with D tentatively TRBD1 or TRBD2 (7 bases each). The CDR3 extends over 15 amino acids. The germline V and J ends were trimmed by 2 bases and 7 bases, with 17 bases remaining between them. CDR1 and CDR2 from the germline V gene are LGHNA and YSLEER. CDR3 in amino acids: CASSQLLAAGGTQYF. CDR3 DNA sequence: TGCGCCAGCAGCCAATTGCTAGCGGCAGGGGGGACCCAGTACTTC.